Reported below is one T cell receptor beta chain. The sequence runs out 3 residues before the end of the CDR3; the remainder is reconstructed from the germline J gene. This record belongs to a study of T cells in women clearing cervical HPV infection. Study-wide background: Women with histologically confirmed HPV16-related CIN3 or worse, 2 with invasive cancer, served as cases.

Genomic DNA, averaging around 1,200 ng per sample, yielded TCR beta CDR3 via immunoSEQ. The assay was immunoSEQ multiplex PCR, and TCRdb's table has in-frame clones only and misses some. The table for this sample gives 30,000 to 35,000 clones. Germline V gene sequence: CDR1 LNHDA, CDR2 SQIVND (reference sequence). The CDR3 sequence is 13 residues long. The V end was cut by 11 bases, the J end by 7 bases, with 17 bases between. The sequence derives from a woman between 18 and 75 years old with a cervical HPV16 infection that either progressed to CIN3+ or cleared (not recorded which). The chain recombines TRBV19 with TRBJ1-4; D gene ambiguous. The sample was blood buffy coat. The CDR3 protein is CAASPGRAEKLFF. The covered CDR3 bases are TGTGCCGCTTCCCCGGGGAGGGCTGAAAAA.